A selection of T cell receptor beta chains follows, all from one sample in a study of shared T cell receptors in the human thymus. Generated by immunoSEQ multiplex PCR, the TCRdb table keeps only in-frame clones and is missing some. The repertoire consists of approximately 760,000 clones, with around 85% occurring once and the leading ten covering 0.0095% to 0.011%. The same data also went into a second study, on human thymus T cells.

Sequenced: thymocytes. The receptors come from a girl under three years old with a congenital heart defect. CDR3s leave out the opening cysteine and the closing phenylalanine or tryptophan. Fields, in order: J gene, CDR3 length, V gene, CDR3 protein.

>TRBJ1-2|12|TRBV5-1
ASSATGGAYGYT
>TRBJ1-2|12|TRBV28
ASSSNRVYYGYT
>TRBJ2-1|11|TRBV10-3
AIRGVLYNEQF
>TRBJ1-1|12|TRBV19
ASIRRTMNTEAF
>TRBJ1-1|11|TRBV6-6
ASSLTWNTEAF
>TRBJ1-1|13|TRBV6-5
ASSYGSSRNTEAF
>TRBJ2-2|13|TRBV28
ASKPQVSPAGELF
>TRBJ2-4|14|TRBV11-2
ASSSLGGAAKNIQY
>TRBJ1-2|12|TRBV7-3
ARLLDRAIYGYT
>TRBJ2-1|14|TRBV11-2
ASSLERLAVYNEQF
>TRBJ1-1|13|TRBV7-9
ASRGARDSRTEAF
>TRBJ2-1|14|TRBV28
ASSRGLAGDYNEQF
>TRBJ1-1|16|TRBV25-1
ASSELPPREEGDTEAF
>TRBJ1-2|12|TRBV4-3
ASSQGPAGYGYT
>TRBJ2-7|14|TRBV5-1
ASSLETGAEFLEQY
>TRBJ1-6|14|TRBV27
ASSSPGDSYNSPLH
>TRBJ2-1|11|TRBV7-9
ASSLVLVGEQF
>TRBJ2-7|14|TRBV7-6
ASSSRQGQGRYEQY
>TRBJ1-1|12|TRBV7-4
ASSLRGHNTEAF
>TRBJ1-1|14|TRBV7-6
ASSHGRVGGNTEAF
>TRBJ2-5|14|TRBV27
ASSSKAPGLQETQY
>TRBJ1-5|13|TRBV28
ASSLLPRFEQPQH
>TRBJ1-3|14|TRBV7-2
ASSPSFLPGRNTIY
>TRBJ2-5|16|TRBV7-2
ASSSIHTGGAEEETQY
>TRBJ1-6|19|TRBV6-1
ASSETRTGLILSSYNSPLH
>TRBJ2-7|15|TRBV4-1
ASSRTRTGGLLYEQY
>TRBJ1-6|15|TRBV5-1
ASSSKQGSTYNSPLH
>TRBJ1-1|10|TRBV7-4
ASSLSSPQAF
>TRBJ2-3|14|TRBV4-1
ASSQGCGQSTDTQY
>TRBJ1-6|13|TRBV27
ASGGGGYRDSPLH
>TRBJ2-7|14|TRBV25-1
ASRSEGLALPYEQY
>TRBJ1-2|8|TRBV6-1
ASSDGGDT